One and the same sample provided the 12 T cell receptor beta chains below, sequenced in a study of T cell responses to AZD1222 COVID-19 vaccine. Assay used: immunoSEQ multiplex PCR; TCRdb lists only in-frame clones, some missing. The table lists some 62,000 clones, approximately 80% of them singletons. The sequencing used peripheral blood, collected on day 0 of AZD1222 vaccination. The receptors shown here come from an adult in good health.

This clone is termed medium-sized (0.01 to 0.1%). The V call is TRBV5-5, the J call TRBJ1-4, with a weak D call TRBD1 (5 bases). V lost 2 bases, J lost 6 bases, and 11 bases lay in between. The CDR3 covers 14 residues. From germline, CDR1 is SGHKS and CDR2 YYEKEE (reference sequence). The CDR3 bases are TGTGCCAGCAGCTTAGGGGCATACCATGAAAAACTGTTTTTT. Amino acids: CASSLGAYHEKLFF.

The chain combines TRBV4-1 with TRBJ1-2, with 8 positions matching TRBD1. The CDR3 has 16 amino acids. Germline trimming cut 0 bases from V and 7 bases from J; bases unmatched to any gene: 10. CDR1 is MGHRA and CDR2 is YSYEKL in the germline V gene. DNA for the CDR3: TGCGCCAGCAGCCAAGAGGGAGACAGGGGAGGCCGTGGCTACACCTTC. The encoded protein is CASSQEGDRGGRGYTF.

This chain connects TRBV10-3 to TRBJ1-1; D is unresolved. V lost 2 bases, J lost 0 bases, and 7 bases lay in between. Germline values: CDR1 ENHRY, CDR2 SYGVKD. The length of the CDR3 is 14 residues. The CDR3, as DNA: TGTGCCATCAGTGAGGCGGTTGTGAACACTGAAGCTTTCTTT. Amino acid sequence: CAISEAVVNTEAFF.

The CDR3 loop reads CASSVGMSPSLEQYF. The CDR3 DNA reads TGTGCCAGCAGCGTAGGGATGTCCCCCTCTCTCGAGCAGTACTTC. The chain carries TRBV9 and TRBJ2-7; D gene unclear. CDR1 is SGDLS, CDR2 YYNGEE, per germline. V lost 0 bases and J lost 6, with 16 bases in between. The CDR3 is made up of 15 amino acids. The variable domain in full, with the rest retrieved from reference TRBV9 and TRBJ2-7, is DSGVTQTPKHLITATGQRVTLRCSPRSGDLSVYWYQQSLDQGLQFLIQYYNGEERAKGNILERFSAQQFPDLHSELNLSSLELGDSALYFCASSVGMSPSLEQYFGPGTRLTVT.

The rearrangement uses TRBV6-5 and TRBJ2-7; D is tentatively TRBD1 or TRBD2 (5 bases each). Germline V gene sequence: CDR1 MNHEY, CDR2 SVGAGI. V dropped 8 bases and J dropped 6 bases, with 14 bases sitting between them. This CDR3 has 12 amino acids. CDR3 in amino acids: CASRGWGREQYF. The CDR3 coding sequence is TGTGCCAGCCGGGGTTGGGGCCGCGAGCAGTACTTC.

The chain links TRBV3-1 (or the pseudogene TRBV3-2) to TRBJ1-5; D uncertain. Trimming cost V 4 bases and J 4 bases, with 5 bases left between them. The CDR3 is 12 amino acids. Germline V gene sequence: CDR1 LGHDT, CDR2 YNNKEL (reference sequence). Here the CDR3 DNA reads TGTGCCAGCAGCCCTGGAAATCAGCCCCAGCATTTT. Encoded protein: CASSPGNQPQHF.

The CDR3 region has the DNA TGTGCCAGCACGGACGCCCTAGGTCCTGGCTACACCTTC. This encodes CASTDALGPGYTF. The chain carries TRBV6-5 and TRBJ1-2; D is unclear. From germline, CDR1 is MNHEY and CDR2 SVGAGI. The CDR3 loop spans 13 amino acids. Trimming stripped 7 bases from V and 7 bases from J, with 16 bases between.

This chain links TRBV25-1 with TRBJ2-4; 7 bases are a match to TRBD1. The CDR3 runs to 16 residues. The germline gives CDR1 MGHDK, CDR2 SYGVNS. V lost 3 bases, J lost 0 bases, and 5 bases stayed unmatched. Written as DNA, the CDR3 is TGTGCCAGCAGTGAGTGGGACAGTCTAGCCAAAAACATTCAGTACTTC. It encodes CASSEWDSLAKNIQYF.

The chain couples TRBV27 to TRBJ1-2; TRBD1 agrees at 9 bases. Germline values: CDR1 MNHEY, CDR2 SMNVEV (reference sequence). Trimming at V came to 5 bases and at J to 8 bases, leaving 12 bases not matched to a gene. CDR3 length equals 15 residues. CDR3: CASSASGQGFGGYTF. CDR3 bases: TGTGCCAGCAGTGCCTCGGGACAGGGCTTCGGGGGCTACACCTTC.

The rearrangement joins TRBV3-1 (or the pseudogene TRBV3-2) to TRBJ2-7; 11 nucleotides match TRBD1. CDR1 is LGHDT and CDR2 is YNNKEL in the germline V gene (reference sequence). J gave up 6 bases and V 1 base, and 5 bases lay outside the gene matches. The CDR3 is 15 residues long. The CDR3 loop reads CASSQASGTGGEQYF. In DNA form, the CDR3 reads TGTGCCAGCAGCCAAGCCTCTGGGACAGGGGGCGAGCAGTACTTC.

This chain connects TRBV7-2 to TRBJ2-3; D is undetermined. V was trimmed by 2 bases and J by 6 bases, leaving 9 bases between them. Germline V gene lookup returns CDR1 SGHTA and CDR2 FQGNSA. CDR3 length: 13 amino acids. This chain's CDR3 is CASSLYRWDTQYF. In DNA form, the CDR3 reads TGTGCCAGCAGCTTATACAGATGGGATACGCAGTATTTT.

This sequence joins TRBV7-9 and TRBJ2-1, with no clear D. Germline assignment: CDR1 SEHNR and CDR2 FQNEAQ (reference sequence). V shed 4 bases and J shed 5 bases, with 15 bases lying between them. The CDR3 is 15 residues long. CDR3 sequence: CASSSAERRDNEQFF. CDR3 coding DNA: TGTGCCAGCAGCTCCGCGGAGCGTCGGGACAATGAGCAGTTCTTC.